The 9 T cell receptor beta chains presented below share a single source sample, sequenced in a study of identical twins. TCRdb reanalysed the 5' RACE reads using MiXCR and keeps one entry per CDR3 protein. Seen here are some 330,000 distinct CDR3 sequences, roughly 9% observed once, and the top ten hold 8.5% to 10%. What was sequenced was naive T cells sorted from blood. Every receptor here comes from a woman aged 50 to 60 in good health.

This rearrangement joins TRBV11-2 to TRBJ1-5, with D hard to call. Germline assignment: CDR1 SGHAT and CDR2 FQNNGV. V lost 1 base and J 0 bases, leaving 7 bases between the germline ends. The CDR3 sequence is 15 residues long. CDR3 nucleotides: TGTGCCAGCAGCTTAGTGGCCAGTAGCAATCAGCCCCAGCATTTT. It yields the protein CASSLVASSNQPQHF.

This clonotype has ten or more counts. The chain couples TRBV20-1 to TRBJ1-5; tentative D call: TRBD1 (5 bases). From germline, CDR1 is DFQATT and CDR2 SNEGSKA (reference sequence). This CDR3 spans 14 amino acids. The ends were cut back, 1 base at V and 4 bases at J, with 11 bases in the middle. In DNA, the CDR3 is TGCAGTGCTAGAGGGGGGGAGTGGAATCAGCCCCAGCATTTT. Amino acids: CSARGGEWNQPQHF.

This clonotype has ten or more counts. The chain uses TRBV5-6 and TRBJ2-1; TRBD1 might be the D (6 bases). CDR1 is SGHDT, CDR2 YYEEEE, per germline. V lost 5 bases and J lost 8, with 14 bases in between. The CDR3 runs 13 residues. CDR3 bases: TGTGCCAGCAGTATCGGTAGACAGGATGAGCAGTTCTTC. This sequence encodes CASSIGRQDEQFF.

This clonotype has a handful of counts. The rearrangement links TRBV14 to TRBJ2-3; 7 bases fit TRBD2. The CDR3 has 11 residues. Germline-derived CDR1 and CDR2 are SGHDN and FVKESK. With V trimmed by 5 bases and J by 9 bases, 2 bases remained unmatched. CDR3 sequence reads: CASSGGGTQYF. CDR3 coding DNA: TGTGCCAGCAGCGGGGGAGGGACGCAGTATTTT.

This clonotype was detected a few times. This chain connects TRBV28 to TRBJ2-2; perhaps TRBD2 as D (6 bases). CDR3 length: 14 residues. Germline V gene data show CDR1 as MDHEN and CDR2 as SYDVKM. V gave up 8 bases and J gave up 4 bases, with 14 bases separating them. The CDR3 DNA sequence: TGTGCCAGCGGGGGGACTTCGCCCACCGGGGAGCTGTTTTTT. It specifies CASGGTSPTGELFF.

The CDR3 here is CASSPPGGPQHF. The CDR3 DNA sequence: TGTGCCAGCAGTCCCCCTGGGGGGCCCCAGCATTTT. The chain combines TRBV27 with TRBJ1-5; perhaps TRBD1 as D (5 bases). Germline V lookup: CDR1 MNHEY, CDR2 SMNVEV (reference sequence). The CDR3 totals 12 residues. The V end was cut by 5 bases, the J end by 9 bases, with 11 bases between.

This clonotype was picked up many times. This chain uses TRBV20-1 with TRBJ1-6; D unclear. The germline gives CDR1 DFQATT, CDR2 SNEGSKA (reference sequence). CDR3 length: 15 residues. V was cut by 2 bases and J by 0 bases, with 8 bases left in between. Here the CDR3 DNA reads TGCAGTGCTAGACTCACCAGCTCCTATAATTCACCCCTCCACTTT. It codes for CSARLTSSYNSPLHF.

This clonotype showed up just a few times. The chain combines TRBV12-3 or TRBV12-4 with TRBJ1-2; TRBD1 aligns across 10 bases. V lost 2 bases and J lost 8; bases outside the gene matches: 2. The CDR3 covers 13 residues. This CDR3 reads CASSLTTGGGYTF. CDR3 bases: TGTGCCAGCAGTTTAACGACAGGGGGCGGCTACACCTTC.

The genes are TRBV5-1 and TRBJ2-4; D perhaps matches TRBD1 (6 bases). With 4 bases removed from V and 6 bases from J, the gap between germline ends came to 20 bases. From germline, CDR1 is SGHRS and CDR2 YFSETQ. CDR3 size: 16 residues. The CDR3 DNA reads TGCGCCAGCAGCACGGACAGAGACAATCCCCTAAACATTCAGTACTTC. Protein: CASSTDRDNPLNIQYF.